The subject of this entry is one T cell receptor beta chain. This specimen belongs to a study of blood T cell repertoires in COVID-19. About the research overall: Samples of COVID-19 (acute and convalescent) were obtained from the United States, Italy and Spain. PBMCs, B-cell-depleted T cells, or T cells were the source of the cDNA or gDNA that made up the material.

Original handling: Estimation of nucleated cell counts was performed using reference gene primer amplification. Here immunoSEQ multiplex PCR was the method, and the copy in TCRdb shows in-frame clones only, minus some. V and J calls and clone size come straight from that table; D and trimming were deduced from the DNA. The repertoire includes roughly 70,000 clones, 60% to 75% of them detected once, and less than 40% sits in the top ten. V was trimmed by 0 bases and J by 4 bases, leaving 14 bases between them. This CDR3 spans 16 amino acids. Per germline, CDR1 SGHDT and CDR2 YYEEEE. The source material was peripheral blood. The chain couples TRBV5-6 to TRBJ1-5; D might be TRBD1 (5 bases). This sequence was found in a woman in her seventies with acute or convalescent COVID-19. The CDR3 protein is CASSLGPGSENQPQHF. CDR3 DNA: TGTGCCAGCAGCTTGGGGCCAGGGTCCGAAAATCAGCCCCAGCATTTT.